Each of the 9 T cell receptor beta chains below was sequenced from the same sample in a study of response to subunit inactivated influenza vaccine. TCRdb ran MiXCR on the RT-PCR reads and lists one entry per CDR3 protein. The repertoire holds approximately 170,000 distinct CDR3 sequences, with roughly an eighth as singletons. Sample: CD8+ T cells sorted from PBMCs, taken less than 6 days after vaccination. The source of these receptors is a man in his fifties or sixties who received an inactivated influenza vaccine.

The chain uses TRBV3-1 and TRBJ2-7; weak D call: TRBD1 (6 bases). The CDR3 totals 14 residues. Germline V CDR1 and CDR2: LGHDT, YNNKEL (reference sequence). The V and J ends lost 10 bases and 2 bases respectively, with 18 bases between them. CDR3 coding DNA: TGTGCCACCAGGAGACAGGTTTACCCCTACGAGCAGTACTTC. Amino acid sequence: CATRRQVYPYEQYF.

V usage is TRBV6-1 and J usage is TRBJ2-7, with D uncertain. V shed 6 bases and J shed 0 bases, with 12 bases lying between them. This CDR3 contains 14 residues. CDR1 is MNHNS and CDR2 is SASEGT in the germline V gene. Here the CDR3 reads CASSPGLFSYEQYF. The CDR3 region has the DNA TGTGCCAGCAGCCCGGGCCTATTCTCCTACGAGCAGTACTTC.

Relative to its sample, this clonotype is medium-sized (0.01 to 0.1%). The rearrangement links TRBV29-1 to TRBJ1-2; D is perhaps TRBD1 (5 bases). CDR1 and CDR2 from the germline V gene are SQVTM and ANQGSEA. The CDR3 runs 15 residues. V was shortened by 0 bases and J by 3 bases, with 14 bases between the two germline ends. This CDR3 is CSVEDGSRGDYGYTF. The CDR3 DNA sequence: TGCAGCGTTGAAGATGGCAGCCGGGGGGACTATGGCTACACCTTC.

This clonotype was counted only a few times. The V gene is TRBV15, the J gene TRBJ2-1; D is ambiguous. This CDR3 region has 13 residues. The V end was cut by 3 bases, the J end by 6 bases, with 9 bases between. Germline CDR1 reads LNHNV; CDR2 reads YYDKDF (reference sequence). CDR3 residues: CATSSGQINEQFF. As DNA, the CDR3 is TGTGCCACCAGCAGCGGGCAAATCAATGAGCAGTTCTTC.

This clonotype has just a few counts. This chain links TRBV12-3 or TRBV12-4 with TRBJ2-3; the D is unclear. V was clipped by 5 bases and J by 4 bases, with 19 bases between them. This CDR3 is 16 amino acids long. The CDR3 is CASSPYRVSSPDTQYF. The CDR3 DNA is TGTGCCAGCAGTCCTTACCGGGTCTCCTCCCCAGATACGCAGTATTTT.

The V and J genes are TRBV11-2 and TRBJ2-1; TRBD1 is a possible D gene (6 bases). CDR3 length: 16 residues. Germline V lookup: CDR1 SGHAT, CDR2 FQNNGV. Trimming cost V 5 bases and J 0 bases, with 14 bases left between them. Written as DNA, the CDR3 is TGTGCCAGCAGCATTATTAGGGGGAGCTCCTACAATGAGCAGTTCTTC. This encodes CASSIIRGSSYNEQFF.

CDR3 loop: CASSLGQGGSYEQYF. The CDR3 DNA reads TGCGCCAGCAGCTTGGGACAGGGAGGATCCTACGAGCAGTACTTC. The rearrangement joins TRBV5-1 to TRBJ2-7; tentatively, D is TRBD1 (7 bases). Trimming removed 0 bases from V and 1 base from J, with 11 bases in between. The length of the CDR3 is 15 residues. Per the germline V gene, CDR1 is SGHRS and CDR2 is YFSETQ.

The chain employs TRBV6-6 and TRBJ2-1; TRBD1 is a possible D gene (6 bases). Germline-derived CDR1 and CDR2 are MNHNY and SVGAGI (reference sequence). The CDR3 runs 13 residues. The V end lost 8 bases, the J end lost 7 bases, and 15 bases lay between the germline ends. Written as DNA, the CDR3 is TGTGCCAGCCGCTCACAGGGCGGGAATGAGCAGTTCTTC. Residues: CASRSQGGNEQFF.

This clonotype was found a few times. The V and J genes are TRBV7-9 and TRBJ1-1; 11 nucleotides agree with TRBD1. After removal of 5 bases from V and 0 bases from J, the junction contained 8 bases not matched to a gene. Germline V gene lookup returns CDR1 SEHNR and CDR2 FQNEAQ (reference sequence). The CDR3 sequence is 17 residues long. The CDR3 DNA is TGTGCCAGCAGCAGTGGACAGGGGGCGAATTTGAACACTGAAGCTTTCTTT. It is translated as CASSSGQGANLNTEAFF.